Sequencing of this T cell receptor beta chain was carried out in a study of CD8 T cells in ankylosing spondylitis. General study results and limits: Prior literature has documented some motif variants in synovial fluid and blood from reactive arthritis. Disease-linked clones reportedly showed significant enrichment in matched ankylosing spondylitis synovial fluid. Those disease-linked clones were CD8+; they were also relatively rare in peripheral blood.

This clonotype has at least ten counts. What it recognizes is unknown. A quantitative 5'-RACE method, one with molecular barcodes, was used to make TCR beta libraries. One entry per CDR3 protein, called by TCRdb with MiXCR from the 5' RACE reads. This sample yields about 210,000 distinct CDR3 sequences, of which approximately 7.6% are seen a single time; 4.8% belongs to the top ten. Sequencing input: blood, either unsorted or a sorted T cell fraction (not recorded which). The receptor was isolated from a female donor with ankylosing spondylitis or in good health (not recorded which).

CDR3 nucleotides: TGCAGTGCTAGAGTTACGGGGGAGGGCCGAGAGACCCAGTACTTC. Translating gives CSARVTGEGRETQYF. The gene calls are TRBV20-1 and TRBJ2-5; the match to TRBD2 covers 7 bases. This CDR3 has 15 residues. The germline gives CDR1 DFQATT, CDR2 SNEGSKA (reference sequence). J lost 4 bases, V lost 1 base, and 9 bases had no gene match.